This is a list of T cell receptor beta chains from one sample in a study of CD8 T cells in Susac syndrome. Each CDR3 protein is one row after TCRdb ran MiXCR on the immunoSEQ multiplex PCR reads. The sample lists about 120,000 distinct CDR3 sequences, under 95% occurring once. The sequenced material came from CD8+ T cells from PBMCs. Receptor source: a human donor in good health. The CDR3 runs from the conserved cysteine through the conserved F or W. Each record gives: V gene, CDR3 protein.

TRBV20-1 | CSARVKRQPNTEAFF
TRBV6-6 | CASSYGLRGEKLFF
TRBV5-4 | CASSFSTDTMDIQYF
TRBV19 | CASSRGQSGNEQFF
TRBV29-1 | CSVASGIYNEQFF
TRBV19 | CASSRHPGQGDQPQHF
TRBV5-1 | CANSLARTASGANVLTF
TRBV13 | CASSSGELFSYNSPLHF
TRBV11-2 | CASSLSTSGGVSYNEQFF
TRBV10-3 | CAISLQDYEQYF
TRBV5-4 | CASSRTETNTGELFF
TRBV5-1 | CASSLGQGAVYGYTF
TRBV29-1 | CSVGEGDEQYF
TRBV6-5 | CASSYSGTNYGYTF
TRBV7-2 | CASSLARVMNTEAFF
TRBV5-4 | CASSFGVTDQYF
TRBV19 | CASSIINWSGNEQFF
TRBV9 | CASSVLAGPETQYF
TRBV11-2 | CASSLDANRVVAFF
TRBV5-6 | CASSFGYGTYNEQFF
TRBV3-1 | CASSQALAGYNEQFF
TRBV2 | CASSELGLPYEQYF
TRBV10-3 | CAITGDTGELFF
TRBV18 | CASSPQGYSEAFF
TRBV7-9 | CASSLGSYNEQFF
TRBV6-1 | CASSGGQGSPAGMYNEQFF
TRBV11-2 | CASSREGQGAFF
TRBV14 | CASSQDGPRRGAAGELFF
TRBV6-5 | CASSYDGGANTEAFF
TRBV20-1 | CSAGRRKGGPYNEQFF
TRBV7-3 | CASSLNRPDTQYF
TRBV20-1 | CSARAVIGSKNIQYF
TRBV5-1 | CASSLELAGTLETQYF
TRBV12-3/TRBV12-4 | CASGTGVRGYTF
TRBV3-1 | CASSQVRAGNNEQFF
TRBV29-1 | CSGSLSSGTNTGELFF